Listed below are T cell receptor beta chains from one sample, sequenced in a study of blood T cell repertoires in COVID-19. Clones were sequenced by immunoSEQ multiplex PCR, and TCRdb holds only the in-frame ones, with some missing. The sample yields 260,000 or so clones, about four fifths seen once. Sequencing was carried out using peripheral blood. These receptor sequences come from a woman of 80 years or more with COVID-19, enrolled during active disease. Each CDR3 is given with its conserved first and last residue. Each record gives: CDR3 DNA, CDR3 protein, D gene, clone size, V gene, J gene. D genes are given only for firm matches. Only some rows state a clone size, as once, few, many or a class for expanded clones.

cdr3_nt: TGTGCCAGCAGCGTAGCCAGATCCCTTTACGGCACAGATACGCAGTATTTT
cdr3_aa: CASSVARSLYGTDTQYF
d_call: -
clone_size: once
v_call: TRBV9
j_call: TRBJ2-3

cdr3_nt: TGTGCCAGCTCACCAGGGTCAGCGGCGACCGGGGAGCTGTTTTTT
cdr3_aa: CASSPGSAATGELFF
d_call: -
clone_size: -
v_call: TRBV18
j_call: TRBJ2-2

cdr3_nt: TGTGCCACCAGTGATCCCCAAATCAACTATGGCTACACCTTC
cdr3_aa: CATSDPQINYGYTF
d_call: -
clone_size: -
v_call: TRBV24-1
j_call: TRBJ1-2

cdr3_nt: TGTGCCAGCAGCTCTCCAAGGGGGAATCAGCCCCAGCATTTT
cdr3_aa: CASSSPRGNQPQHF
d_call: -
clone_size: -
v_call: TRBV7-2
j_call: TRBJ1-5

cdr3_nt: TGTGCCAGCAGCGCGGGGACAGGAAGATATGAGACCCAGTACTTC
cdr3_aa: CASSAGTGRYETQYF
d_call: TRBD1
clone_size: -
v_call: TRBV2
j_call: TRBJ2-5

cdr3_nt: TGTGCCAGCAGGCCGGGACAAGGGGTCTATGGCTACACCTTC
cdr3_aa: CASRPGQGVYGYTF
d_call: -
clone_size: -
v_call: TRBV6-5
j_call: TRBJ1-2

cdr3_nt: TGTGCCAGTAGTATATTAGGAGGGCAAGAGACCCAGTACTTC
cdr3_aa: CASSILGGQETQYF
d_call: -
clone_size: -
v_call: TRBV19
j_call: TRBJ2-5

cdr3_nt: TGTGCCAGCAGCTTGGGAGGTCAGAGGGAGCAGTACTTC
cdr3_aa: CASSLGGQREQYF
d_call: -
clone_size: -
v_call: TRBV7-2
j_call: TRBJ2-7

cdr3_nt: TGTGCCAGCAGCCCTCAGGGGACAATTACTAACTATGGCTACACCTTC
cdr3_aa: CASSPQGTITNYGYTF
d_call: -
clone_size: -
v_call: TRBV9
j_call: TRBJ1-2

cdr3_nt: TGTGCCAGCAGCTCAACTGTGATAGCGGGAGAAGAGCAGTTCTTC
cdr3_aa: CASSSTVIAGEEQFF
d_call: TRBD2
clone_size: -
v_call: TRBV7-2
j_call: TRBJ2-1

cdr3_nt: TGTGCCAGCAGCTTAGACCTGCGGGGGAGGAGGAATAATTCACCCCTCCACTTT
cdr3_aa: CASSLDLRGRRNNSPLHF
d_call: -
clone_size: -
v_call: TRBV11-2
j_call: TRBJ1-6

cdr3_nt: TGTGCCTGGAGCTTGTACGGACTAGCGGGACTAACAGATACGCAGTATTTT
cdr3_aa: CAWSLYGLAGLTDTQYF
d_call: TRBD2
clone_size: -
v_call: TRBV30
j_call: TRBJ2-3

cdr3_nt: TGCGCCAGCAGCTTGGGAGGAGGGAACGAGCAGTACTTC
cdr3_aa: CASSLGGGNEQYF
d_call: -
clone_size: few
v_call: TRBV5-1
j_call: TRBJ2-7

cdr3_nt: TGTGCCAGCAGCGTAGCGGAGTTCATGAACACTGAAGCTTTCTTT
cdr3_aa: CASSVAEFMNTEAFF
d_call: -
clone_size: -
v_call: TRBV9
j_call: TRBJ1-1

cdr3_nt: TGTGCCAGCGTGCAGAAGACCCAGTACTTC
cdr3_aa: CASVQKTQYF
d_call: -
clone_size: -
v_call: TRBV2
j_call: TRBJ2-5

cdr3_nt: TGTGCCAGCAGCCCTCCTGGACTGGGTTCCTACGAGCAGTACTTC
cdr3_aa: CASSPPGLGSYEQYF
d_call: -
clone_size: -
v_call: TRBV28
j_call: TRBJ2-7

cdr3_nt: TGTGCCAGCACCCAGGGGACAGGGTGGTACAATGAGCAGTTCTTC
cdr3_aa: CASTQGTGWYNEQFF
d_call: TRBD1
clone_size: -
v_call: TRBV7-6
j_call: TRBJ2-1

cdr3_nt: TGTGCCTGGAGTATGACGGGACAGATCCTTGCAACTAATGAAAAACTGTTTTTT
cdr3_aa: CAWSMTGQILATNEKLFF
d_call: TRBD1
clone_size: few
v_call: TRBV30
j_call: TRBJ1-4

cdr3_nt: TGTGCCAGCAGCTTAGGGTACAGGGGGCTCTACGAGCAGTACTTC
cdr3_aa: CASSLGYRGLYEQYF
d_call: TRBD1
clone_size: -
v_call: TRBV7-2
j_call: TRBJ2-7

cdr3_nt: TGTGCCTGGAGTGTCAAGGGAGGCACTGAAGCTTTCTTT
cdr3_aa: CAWSVKGGTEAFF
d_call: -
clone_size: -
v_call: TRBV30
j_call: TRBJ1-1

cdr3_nt: TGTGCCAGCAGCGCCGCCAACAGGGCATTGGAGGGCTACACCTTC
cdr3_aa: CASSAANRALEGYTF
d_call: -
clone_size: -
v_call: TRBV6-5
j_call: TRBJ1-2

cdr3_nt: TGTGCCAGCTCACCGACCCGAGCCCCGTCGGGGGAGACCCAGTACTTC
cdr3_aa: CASSPTRAPSGETQYF
d_call: -
clone_size: -
v_call: TRBV18
j_call: TRBJ2-5

cdr3_nt: TGTGCCAGCAGTGAATTGGGAGGAACTGAAGCTTTCTTT
cdr3_aa: CASSELGGTEAFF
d_call: -
clone_size: -
v_call: TRBV2
j_call: TRBJ1-1

cdr3_nt: TGTGCCAGCAGTCCCCGAGCGGCAGCCAAAAACATTCAGTACTTC
cdr3_aa: CASSPRAAAKNIQYF
d_call: -
clone_size: once
v_call: TRBV27
j_call: TRBJ2-4

cdr3_nt: TGTGCCGGAAGACAGGGAGGTAAAACTACTTCACCCCTCCACTTT
cdr3_aa: CAGRQGGKTTSPLHF
d_call: TRBD1
clone_size: -
v_call: TRBV2
j_call: TRBJ1-6

cdr3_nt: TGCAGTGCTAGTCGGACTAGCGGGCTCTTCTCCTACGAGCAGTACTTC
cdr3_aa: CSASRTSGLFSYEQYF
d_call: TRBD2
clone_size: -
v_call: TRBV20-1
j_call: TRBJ2-7

cdr3_nt: TGTGCCAGCAGTGCCGACCGGGGAGAGACCCAGTACTTC
cdr3_aa: CASSADRGETQYF
d_call: -
clone_size: -
v_call: TRBV2
j_call: TRBJ2-5

cdr3_nt: TGTGCCAGCAGTTCGCGTACCGGGAGCCTCCAGGAGACCCAGTACTTC
cdr3_aa: CASSSRTGSLQETQYF
d_call: -
clone_size: once
v_call: TRBV28
j_call: TRBJ2-5

cdr3_nt: TGTGCCAGCAGTTCCGGGACAGGGGTAAATCAGCCCCAGCATTTT
cdr3_aa: CASSSGTGVNQPQHF
d_call: TRBD1
clone_size: -
v_call: TRBV6-2/TRBV6-3
j_call: TRBJ1-5

cdr3_nt: TGTGCCAGCAGTTTTGGTGCCTCCCGTGGCCTCTTCTTC
cdr3_aa: CASSFGASRGLFF
d_call: -
clone_size: -
v_call: TRBV28
j_call: TRBJ1-2

cdr3_nt: TGTGCCAGCAGTAAATCAGGGGGCCGGAACACTGAAGCTTTCTTT
cdr3_aa: CASSKSGGRNTEAFF
d_call: TRBD1
clone_size: -
v_call: TRBV6-5
j_call: TRBJ1-1

cdr3_nt: TGTGCCAGCAGTGAGGGCCTCGGACAGCAAGAGACCCAGTACTTC
cdr3_aa: CASSEGLGQQETQYF
d_call: -
clone_size: -
v_call: TRBV2
j_call: TRBJ2-5

cdr3_nt: TGTGCCAGTAGGACAGGGGGTCAGCCCCAGCATTTT
cdr3_aa: CASRTGGQPQHF
d_call: TRBD1
clone_size: many
v_call: TRBV12-3/TRBV12-4
j_call: TRBJ1-5

cdr3_nt: TGTGCCAGCAGCTTTACAGGGGAAAAACTGTTTTTT
cdr3_aa: CASSFTGEKLFF
d_call: -
clone_size: -
v_call: TRBV3-1/TRBV3-2
j_call: TRBJ1-4